Following are 20 T cell receptor beta chains from one sample sequenced in a study of T cells in Graves' hyperthyroidism and ophthalmopathy. Researchers took RNA transcripts and amplified the TCR beta CDR3 regions from them. During a first-round RT-PCR of the TCR CDR3, the HTBI primer set was used. Using its own MiXCR run on the multiplex PCR reads, TCRdb lists one record per CDR3 protein. The profile covers 500,000 to 650,000 distinct CDR3 sequences, with 15% to 20% appearing a single time and 15% to 20% taken by the ten largest. Sequenced sample: blood. The source is a woman aged 18-35 years with Graves' ophthalmopathy.

This clonotype occurred a few times. This chain connects TRBV28 to TRBJ1-4, with a possible D match to TRBD1 (6 bases). The CDR3 sequence is 16 residues long. Trimming shortened V by 1 base and J by 8 bases, and 17 bases separated the two germline ends. The germline V gene has CDR1 MDHEN and CDR2 SYDVKM. CDR3 nucleotide sequence: TGTGCCAGCAGTTTATTCCGGGACCTTAGGGGGGAAAAACTGTTTTTT. Residues: CASSLFRDLRGEKLFF.

This clonotype was picked up many times. The rearrangement uses TRBV2 and TRBJ1-5, with a weak D call TRBD1 (5 bases). Per germline, CDR1 SNHLY and CDR2 FYNNEI. CDR3 length equals 14 residues. Trimming took 5 bases from V and 3 from J, leaving 11 bases between them. The CDR3 protein is CASSIDSFNQPQHF. DNA of the CDR3: TGTGCCAGCAGTATAGACAGCTTCAATCAGCCCCAGCATTTT.

This clonotype was counted ten times or more. The DNA of the CDR3 is TGTGCCTGGAGTCCCTTTAACAGGGGAGGTCCCGGGCCCTACGAGCAGTACTTC. Translation: CAWSPFNRGGPGPYEQYF. This chain connects TRBV30 to TRBJ2-7, with D possibly TRBD1 on 7 matching bases. The V end was cut by 2 bases, the J end by 2 bases, with 25 bases between. This CDR3 region has 18 residues. The germline gives CDR1 GTSNPN, CDR2 SVGIG (reference sequence).

The table lists this clonotype with many counts. The chain has TRBV5-1 and TRBJ2-1; the match to TRBD2 covers 14 bases. Germline CDR1 reads SGHRS; CDR2 reads YFSETQ. Trimming at V came to 2 bases and at J to 4 bases, leaving 2 bases not matched to a gene. This CDR3 is 16 amino acids long. For the CDR3, the DNA is TGCGCCAGCAGCTTCGGACTAGCGGGAGGATACAATGAGCAGTTCTTC. Protein sequence: CASSFGLAGGYNEQFF.

On this clonotype itself: One base away lies a much larger clone, so this may be a sequencing read error. The genes are TRBV10-3 and TRBJ2-1; D is unresolved. Trimming took off 6 bases at V and 11 bases at J, with 17 bases between the two ends. The germline gives CDR1 ENHRY, CDR2 SYGVKD. The CDR3 length is 13 residues. The CDR3 DNA reads as TGTGCCATCAGGCTGTCCTCGAACGATCAGCAGTTCTTC. Its translation: CAIRLSSNDQQFF.

This clonotype occurred many times. The rearrangement joins TRBV12-3 or TRBV12-4 to TRBJ1-3; D possibly corresponds to TRBD1 (6 bases). V lost 6 bases and J lost 0, with 12 bases in between. The CDR3 consists of 15 residues. The CDR3, as DNA: TGTGCCAGCAGGCTGACAGGCTTCTCTGGAAACACCATATATTTT. Encoded protein: CASRLTGFSGNTIYF.

The CDR3 DNA reads as TGTGCCAGCAGCCCGGACGGGACGGGTAGCGGGAGGCACAATGAGCAGTTCTTC. Amino acids: CASSPDGTGSGRHNEQFF. V and J are TRBV9 and TRBJ2-1, with 10 bases lining up with TRBD2. V was pared by 4 bases and J by 5 bases, with 15 bases of the junction left unmatched. Germline CDR1 and CDR2: SGDLS and YYNGEE. This CDR3 comprises 18 residues.

This sequence joins TRBV11-3 and TRBJ1-2, with D unresolved. The germline gives CDR1 SGHNT, CDR2 YENEEA. The CDR3 totals 13 residues. V was shortened by 3 bases and J by 4 bases, with 9 bases between the two germline ends. The CDR3 coding sequence is TGTGCCAGCAGCTTCTTGGACGGCTATGGCTACACCTTC. Translated, it gives CASSFLDGYGYTF.

This clonotype was counted at least ten times. V and J are TRBV11-2 and TRBJ2-7; D may be TRBD1 (6 bases). Trimming took 10 bases from V and 7 from J, leaving 17 bases between them. Germline V CDR1 and CDR2: SGHAT, FQNNGV. This CDR3 has 12 residues. The CDR3 reads CATGQLLREQYF. As DNA, the CDR3 is TGTGCCACCGGACAGTTGCTACGGGAGCAGTACTTC.

V gene TRBV6-1 combines with J gene TRBJ2-5, with 7 nucleotides matching TRBD1. Germline CDR1 MNHNS, CDR2 SASEGT. V lost 7 bases to trimming and J lost 4 bases; unmatched junction nucleotides: 3. The CDR3 is 12 residues long. The CDR3, as DNA: TGTGCCAGCACCTACAGGGGAGAGACCCAGTACTTC. Its translation is CASTYRGETQYF.

This clonotype came up many times. This chain connects TRBV28 to TRBJ1-5; 7 bases agree with TRBD1. This CDR3 is built from 14 residues. The ends lost 6 bases at V and 7 bases at J; junction bases unmatched: 9. Germline-derived CDR1 and CDR2 are MDHEN and SYDVKM. CDR3: CASSLTGTWQPQHF. The CDR3 nucleotides are TGTGCCAGCAGCTTGACAGGGACTTGGCAGCCCCAGCATTTT. The variable domain in full, completed from reference TRBV28 and TRBJ1-5, reads DVKVTQSSRYLVKRTGEKVFLECVQDMDHENMFWYRQDPGLGLRLIYFSYDVKMKEKGDIPEGYSVSREKKERFSLILESASTNQTSMYLCASSLTGTWQPQHFGDGTRLSIL.

The table lists this clonotype with many counts. The chain combines TRBV11-2 with TRBJ2-3; TRBD2 is a possible D gene (7 bases). The CDR3 loop spans 19 amino acids. The germline CDR1 and CDR2 sequences are SGHAT and FQNNGV. Trimming took 1 base from V and 1 from J, leaving 21 bases between them. In DNA, the CDR3 is TGTGCCAGCAGCTTAGCGAGGCGGGGGCCGGATTCACGCACAGATACGCAGTATTTT. It codes for CASSLARRGPDSRTDTQYF.

CDR3 DNA: TGTGCCAGCAGTTACGGTACAGGTGGCTCTGGCTACACCTTC. It is translated as CASSYGTGGSGYTF. This sequence joins TRBV6-1 and TRBJ1-2; D perhaps matches TRBD1 (5 bases). V was clipped by 5 bases and J by 7 bases, with 17 bases between them. There are 14 residues in the CDR3. Germline V gene lookup returns CDR1 MNHNS and CDR2 SASEGT.

The V gene is TRBV12-5, the J gene TRBJ2-1, with D unclear. Looked up from germline, CDR1 is LGHNT and CDR2 is FRNRAP. The CDR3 runs 13 residues. The V end was cut by 0 bases, the J end by 7 bases, with 7 bases between. CDR3 amino acids: CASGLVLPNEQFF. CDR3 bases: TGTGCTAGTGGTTTGGTTCTACCAAATGAGCAGTTCTTC.

At least ten counts were recorded for this clonotype. The chain recombines TRBV7-9 with TRBJ1-1, with D maybe TRBD1 (5 bases). Germline V gene data show CDR1 as SEHNR and CDR2 as FQNEAQ (reference sequence). Between the trimmed V and J ends, which lost 5 bases and 4 bases, there was a span of 17 bases. CDR3 length: 15 amino acids. CDR3: CASSLGAGLVTEAFF. The CDR3 bases are TGTGCCAGCAGCCTTGGGGCAGGGTTGGTCACTGAAGCTTTCTTT.

The table lists this clonotype with many counts. The chain employs TRBV27 and TRBJ2-6; D uncertain. The CDR3 loop spans 17 amino acids. Germline CDR1 is MNHEY and CDR2 is SMNVEV (reference sequence). Trimming stripped 3 bases from V and 0 bases from J, with 12 bases between. CDR3 protein: CASSLGGSSSGANVLTF. In DNA form, the CDR3 reads TGTGCCAGCAGTTTGGGCGGATCGAGCTCTGGGGCCAACGTCCTGACTTTC.

This clonotype has a count of ten or more. This chain joins TRBV28 and TRBJ2-2; D is uncertain. This CDR3 has 13 amino acids. Trimming took 2 bases from V and 5 from J, leaving 6 bases between them. In germline, CDR1 is MDHEN, CDR2 SYDVKM. In DNA form, the CDR3 reads TGTGCCAGCAGTTTACGGTCGACCGGGGAGCTGTTTTTT. This gives the protein CASSLRSTGELFF.

This clonotype appeared many times. The genes are TRBV2 and TRBJ1-1, with TRBD1 matching over 8 bases. J gave up 5 bases and V 3 bases, and 2 bases lay outside the gene matches. Germline assignment: CDR1 SNHLY and CDR2 FYNNEI. The CDR3 has 13 amino acids. CDR3 sequence reads: CASSDRGRTEAFF. CDR3 nucleotides: TGTGCCAGCAGTGACAGGGGGCGGACTGAAGCTTTCTTT.

This clonotype was found a few times. The chain uses TRBV27 and TRBJ2-7; D possibly corresponds to TRBD1 (6 bases). Trimming pared 8 bases from V and 1 base from J, leaving 12 bases between. The CDR3 totals 13 residues. Germline CDR1 MNHEY, CDR2 SMNVEV (reference sequence). The CDR3 region has the DNA TGTGCCAGCGGGGGCCTGGGTTCCTACGAGCAGTACTTC. As protein: CASGGLGSYEQYF.

This clonotype has more than one count but fewer than ten. The rearrangement uses TRBV10-3 and TRBJ2-5, with D maybe TRBD1 (6 bases). V was trimmed by 10 bases and J by 1 base, leaving 13 bases between them. CDR1 and CDR2 from the germline V gene are ENHRY and SYGVKD. This CDR3 comprises 13 residues. CDR3 in amino acids: CATLQGLQETQYF. Written as DNA, the CDR3 is TGTGCCACTTTACAGGGTCTCCAAGAGACCCAGTACTTC.